Each of the 22 T cell receptor beta chains below was sequenced from the same sample in a study of OX40 agonist ivuxolimab in advanced cancers. Repertoires were generated with immunoSEQ multiplex PCR, while TCRdb's copy carries only in-frame clones and drops some. The profile shows tens of thousands of clones, about 88% of them singletons. The source material was CD4+ or CD8+ T cells sorted from blood, sampled in a trial of the OX40 agonist ivuxolimab. The source is an adult with an advanced solid tumor such as melanoma, head and neck, liver or kidney cancer.

The chain recombines TRBV10-3 with TRBJ2-5; D is ambiguous. The CDR3 totals 16 residues. CDR1 and CDR2 (germline): ENHRY, SYGVKD. Deletions cut 1 base from V and 5 bases from J, with 17 bases between. CDR3 sequence (DNA): TGTGCCATCAGTGAGTTCTCACCGACCCCTTCGGAGACCCAGTACTTC. Its translation is CAISEFSPTPSETQYF.

CDR3 protein: CASSFAHTMNTEAFF. CDR3 nucleotide sequence: TGTGCCAGCAGTTTCGCCCACACCATGAACACTGAAGCTTTCTTT. This chain links TRBV27 with TRBJ1-1; D is unresolved. Germline lookup yields CDR1 MNHEY and CDR2 SMNVEV (reference sequence). This CDR3 region has 15 residues. Between the trimmed V and J ends, which lost 3 bases and 0 bases, there was a span of 11 bases.

The rearrangement links TRBV6-5 to TRBJ1-5; D ambiguous. The V and J ends lost 7 bases and 2 bases respectively, with 9 bases between them. The CDR3 has 13 amino acids. CDR1 MNHEY and CDR2 SVGAGI come from the germline V gene. The CDR3 region is CASKQNGNQPQHF. The CDR3 region has the DNA TGTGCCAGCAAACAGAATGGCAATCAGCCCCAGCATTTT.

The chain combines TRBV29-1 with TRBJ2-7; no definite D call. Germline V gives CDR1 SQVTM, CDR2 ANQGSEA. V lost 1 base, J lost 3 bases, and 4 bases lay in between. This CDR3 is built from 11 residues. The CDR3 DNA follows: TGCAGCGTTGAAGTGGACTACGAGCAGTACTTC. It codes for CSVEVDYEQYF.

In nucleotides, the CDR3 is TGTGCCATCAGCCTGACAGGGGCTAACTATGGCTACACCTTC. Protein product: CAISLTGANYGYTF. The rearrangement links TRBV10-3 to TRBJ1-2, with 8 bases that match TRBD1. CDR3 length: 14 residues. Germline CDR1 is ENHRY and CDR2 is SYGVKD. V gave up 6 bases and J gave up 0 bases; unmatched junction bases: 3.

V gene TRBV14 combines with J gene TRBJ2-1, with TRBD2 as a possible D gene (5 bases). Per the germline V gene, CDR1 is SGHDN and CDR2 is FVKESK. CDR3 size: 17 residues. V lost 1 base to trimming and J lost 7 bases, with 20 bases between them. This CDR3 is CASSQVGRVSPLNEQFF. The CDR3 DNA reads TGTGCCAGCAGCCAAGTTGGGCGGGTGTCCCCCCTGAATGAGCAGTTCTTC. Using reference TRBV14 and TRBJ2-1 for the parts outside the CDR3, the full variable domain is EAGVTQFPSHSVIEKGQTVTLRCDPISGHDNLYWYRRVMGKEIKFLLHFVKESKQDESGMPNNRFLAERTGGTYSTLKVQPAELEDSGVYFCASSQVGRVSPLNEQFFGPGTRLTVL.

The V and J genes are TRBV5-1 and TRBJ2-1; 11 bases match TRBD1. With 3 bases clipped from V and 7 bases from J, the junction kept 9 bases outside the gene matches. Germline CDR1 SGHRS, CDR2 YFSETQ. CDR3 size: 16 residues. The CDR3 nucleotides are TGCGCCAGCAGCTCGGCCGGGACAGGGGGTCCGAATGAGCAGTTCTTC. This codes for CASSSAGTGGPNEQFF.

The chain uses TRBV5-6 and TRBJ1-4, with 11 bases identical to TRBD1. V lost 3 bases, J lost 0 bases, and 1 base stayed unmatched. The CDR3 extends over 16 amino acids. CDR1 and CDR2 from the germline V gene are SGHDT and YYEEEE. The CDR3 DNA follows: TGTGCCAGCAGCTCGGGACAGGGGGCAACTAATGAAAAACTGTTTTTT. This sequence encodes CASSSGQGATNEKLFF.

The rearrangement links TRBV6-1 to TRBJ2-2; D gene uncertain. Germline V gives CDR1 MNHNS, CDR2 SASEGT. Trimming pared 7 bases from V and 1 base from J, leaving 10 bases between. The CDR3 covers 14 residues. The CDR3 sequence is CASTLGKNTGELFF. The CDR3 DNA follows: TGTGCCAGCACCCTCGGAAAGAACACCGGGGAGCTGTTTTTT.

The V gene is TRBV7-9, the J gene TRBJ2-1; 7 bases match TRBD2. Trimming cost V 3 bases and J 10 bases; bases outside gene matches: 6. The germline V gene has CDR1 SEHNR and CDR2 FQNEAQ (reference sequence). The CDR3 consists of 13 residues. CDR3: CASSLTSTTEQFF. The CDR3, as DNA: TGTGCCAGCAGCTTGACTAGCACCACGGAGCAGTTCTTC.

The genes are TRBV5-5 and TRBJ2-4; 8 nucleotides match TRBD2. CDR1 SGHKS and CDR2 YYEKEE come from the germline V gene (reference sequence). The CDR3 loop spans 14 amino acids. V was pared by 2 bases and J by 7 bases, with 5 bases of the junction left unmatched. The CDR3 region is CASSFEPGGNIQYF. The CDR3 DNA follows: TGTGCCAGCAGCTTTGAACCGGGAGGGAACATTCAGTACTTC.

This sequence joins TRBV5-8 and TRBJ1-1, with a weak D call TRBD1 (5 bases). The CDR3 extends over 15 amino acids. Germline loops: CDR1 SGHTS, CDR2 YDEGEE. V lost 4 bases, J lost 5 bases, and 18 bases lay in between. CDR3 coding DNA: TGTGCCAGCAGCCCAGATGGGGGGGAGGGAACTGAAGCTTTCTTT. This gives the protein CASSPDGGEGTEAFF.

The chain uses TRBV28 and TRBJ1-2, with a possible D match to TRBD1 (6 bases). From germline, CDR1 is MDHEN and CDR2 SYDVKM. There are 17 residues in the CDR3. V was trimmed by 7 bases and J by 2 bases, leaving 23 bases between them. CDR3 protein: CASTFAGTTSLNYGYTF. Here the CDR3 DNA reads TGTGCCAGCACTTTCGCGGGGACAACGTCCCTCAACTATGGCTACACCTTC.

The rearrangement joins TRBV15 to TRBJ2-3; TRBD2 matches 7 bases. The V gene end was trimmed by 0 bases and the J gene end by 3 bases; junction bases not matched to a gene: 3. Germline values: CDR1 LNHNV, CDR2 YYDKDF (reference sequence). The CDR3 spans 15 residues. The CDR3 nucleotides are TGTGCCACCAGCAGAGATGCGGGAGAGACAGATACGCAGTATTTT. Its translation is CATSRDAGETDTQYF.

J is TRBJ2-2 and V is TRBV18, with D maybe TRBD2 (6 bases). Germline CDR1 and CDR2: KGHSH and LQKENI. Trimming left V 1 base short and J 2 bases short, with 11 bases between. This CDR3 is 16 amino acids long. The CDR3 here is CASSPRRDPNTGELFF. For the CDR3, the DNA is TGTGCCAGCTCACCACGGAGGGATCCAAACACCGGGGAGCTGTTTTTT. The whole variable domain, filled in from reference TRBV18 and TRBJ2-2, reads NAGVMQNPRHLVRRRGQEARLRCSPMKGHSHVYWYRQLPEEGLKFMVYLQKENIIDESGMPKERFSAEFPKEGPSILRIQQVVRGDSAAYFCASSPRRDPNTGELFFGEGSRLTVL.

The CDR3 region is CASHGGRGLGYTF. The CDR3 DNA is TGTGCCAGCCACGGGGGCAGGGGGCTCGGCTACACCTTC. The V call is TRBV18, the J call TRBJ1-2; TRBD1 agrees at 8 bases. The CDR3 extends over 13 amino acids. CDR1 KGHSH and CDR2 LQKENI come from the germline V gene. Trimming removed 8 bases from V and 8 bases from J; junction bases left unmatched: 10.

The V gene is TRBV5-1, the J gene TRBJ2-7; perhaps TRBD2 as D (5 bases). Germline values: CDR1 SGHRS, CDR2 YFSETQ. V was trimmed by 0 bases and J by 7 bases, leaving 14 bases between them. This CDR3 comprises 14 residues. The DNA for the CDR3 is TGCGCCAGCAGCTTGGGCTCGGTCCCGGGGGAGCAGTACTTC. As protein: CASSLGSVPGEQYF.

The rearrangement links TRBV5-8 to TRBJ1-5; D is perhaps TRBD1 (5 bases). This CDR3 has 15 amino acids. V lost 1 base and J lost 4, with 12 bases in between. The germline V gene has CDR1 SGHTS and CDR2 YDEGEE. The CDR3 loop reads CASSLYLGANQPQHF. The CDR3 DNA sequence: TGTGCCAGCAGCTTGTATTTAGGGGCGAATCAGCCCCAGCATTTT. Together with reference TRBV5-8 and TRBJ1-5, the CDR3 gives the full variable domain: EAGVTQSPTHLIKTRGQQATLRCSPISGHTSVYWYQQALGLGLQFLLWYDEGEERNRGNFPPRFSGRQFPNYSSELNVNALELEDSALYLCASSLYLGANQPQHFGDGTRLSIL.

The chain has TRBV15 and TRBJ1-1, with D possibly TRBD1 on 6 matching bases. Trimming removed 1 base at V and 4 bases at J, with 10 bases between. The CDR3 extends over 14 amino acids. The germline CDR1 and CDR2 sequences are LNHNV and YYDKDF (reference sequence). CDR3 residues: CATSRVGGATEAFF. The CDR3 DNA follows: TGTGCCACCAGCAGAGTAGGGGGGGCCACTGAAGCTTTCTTT.

V gene TRBV19 combines with J gene TRBJ2-4; TRBD1 or TRBD2 may be the D gene (5 bases each). CDR3 length: 15 residues. Trimming shortened V by 3 bases and J by 8 bases, and 17 bases separated the two germline ends. Germline CDR1 and CDR2: LNHDA and SQIVND (reference sequence). CDR3 sequence (DNA): TGTGCCAGTAGTATTTTTCTGGGGGATAGGGACATTCAGTACTTC. Amino acid sequence: CASSIFLGDRDIQYF. Complete variable domain (other parts from reference TRBV19 and TRBJ2-4): DGGITQSPKYLFRKEGQNVTLSCEQNLNHDAMYWYRQDPGQGLRLIYYSQIVNDFQKGDIAEGYSVSREKKESFPLTVTSAQKNPTAFYLCASSIFLGDRDIQYFGAGTRLSVL.

The rearrangement uses TRBV2 and TRBJ2-3; no clear D gene. CDR1 SNHLY and CDR2 FYNNEI come from the germline V gene. The CDR3 length is 15 residues. V was trimmed by 5 bases and J by 1 base, leaving 13 bases between them. Here the CDR3 reads CASSSRVAGTDTQYF. The DNA of the CDR3 is TGTGCCAGCAGTTCCCGGGTTGCCGGCACAGATACGCAGTATTTT.

The rearrangement joins TRBV27 to TRBJ2-6; 7 bases fit TRBD1. With 6 bases clipped from V and 0 bases from J, the junction kept 5 bases outside the gene matches. Germline lookup yields CDR1 MNHEY and CDR2 SMNVEV (reference sequence). This CDR3 contains 16 residues. In nucleotides, the CDR3 is TGTGCCAGCAGCCGGGACAGACCCTCTGGGGCCAACGTCCTGACTTTC. Residues: CASSRDRPSGANVLTF. Variable domain in full (rest from reference TRBV27 and TRBJ2-6): EAQVTQNPRYLITVTGKKLTVTCSQNMNHEYMSWYRQDPGLGLRQIYYSMNVEVTDKGDVPEGYKVSRKEKRNFPLILESPSPNQTSLYFCASSRDRPSGANVLTFGAGSRLTVL.